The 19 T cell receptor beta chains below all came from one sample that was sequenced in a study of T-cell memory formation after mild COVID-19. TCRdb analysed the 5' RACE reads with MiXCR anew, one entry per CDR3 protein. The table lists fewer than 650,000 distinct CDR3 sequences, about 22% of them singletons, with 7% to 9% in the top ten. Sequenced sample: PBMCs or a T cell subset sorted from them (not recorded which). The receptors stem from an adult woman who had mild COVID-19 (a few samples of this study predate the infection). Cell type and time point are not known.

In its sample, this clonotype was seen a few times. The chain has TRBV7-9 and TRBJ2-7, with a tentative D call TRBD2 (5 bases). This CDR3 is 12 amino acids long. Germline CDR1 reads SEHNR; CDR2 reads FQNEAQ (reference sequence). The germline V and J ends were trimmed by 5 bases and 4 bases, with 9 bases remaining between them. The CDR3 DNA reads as TGTGCCAGCAGCACCGAGGGATACGAGCAGTACTTC. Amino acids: CASSTEGYEQYF.

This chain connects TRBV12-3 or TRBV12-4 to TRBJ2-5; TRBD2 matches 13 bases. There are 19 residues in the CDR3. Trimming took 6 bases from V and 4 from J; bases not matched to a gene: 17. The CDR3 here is CASRPTGTSGESVRETQYF. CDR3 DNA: TGTGCCAGCAGGCCGACCGGGACTAGCGGGGAAAGTGTGCGAGAGACCCAGTACTTC.

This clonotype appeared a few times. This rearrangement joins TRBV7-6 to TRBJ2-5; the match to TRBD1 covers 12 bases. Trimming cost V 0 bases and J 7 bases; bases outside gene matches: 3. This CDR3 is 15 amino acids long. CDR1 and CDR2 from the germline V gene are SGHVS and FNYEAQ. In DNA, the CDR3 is TGTGCCAGCAGCTTAGCGGGACAGGGGGCGGGGACCCAGTACTTC. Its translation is CASSLAGQGAGTQYF.

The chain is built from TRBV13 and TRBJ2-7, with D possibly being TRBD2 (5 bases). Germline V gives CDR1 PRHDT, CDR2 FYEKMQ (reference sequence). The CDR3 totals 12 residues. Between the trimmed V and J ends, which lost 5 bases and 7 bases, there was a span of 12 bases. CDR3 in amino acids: CASSAGPGEQYF. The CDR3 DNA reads TGTGCCAGCAGCGCCGGACCGGGGGAGCAGTACTTC.

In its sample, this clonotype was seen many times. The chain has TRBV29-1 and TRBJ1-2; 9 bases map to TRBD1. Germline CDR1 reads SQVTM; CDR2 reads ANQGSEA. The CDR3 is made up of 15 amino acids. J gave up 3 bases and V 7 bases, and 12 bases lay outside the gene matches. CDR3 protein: CSAGGQGSLDYGYTF. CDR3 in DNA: TGCAGCGCCGGGGGACAGGGTAGCTTGGACTATGGCTACACCTTC.

The CDR3 nucleotides read TGTGCCAGCAGTTACTCGAGGCCGGGGACAGCTAGTGAAGCTTTCTTT. Encoded protein: CASSYSRPGTASEAFF. The rearrangement uses TRBV6-2 or TRBV6-3 and TRBJ1-1; 7 bases are shared with TRBD1. Germline values: CDR1 MNHEY, CDR2 SVGEGT. Trimming cost V 0 bases and J 7 bases; bases outside gene matches: 11. The CDR3 spans 16 residues.

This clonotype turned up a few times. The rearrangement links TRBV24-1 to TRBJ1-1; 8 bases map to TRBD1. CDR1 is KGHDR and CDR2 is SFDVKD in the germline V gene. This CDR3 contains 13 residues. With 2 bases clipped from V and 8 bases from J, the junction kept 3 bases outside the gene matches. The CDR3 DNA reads TGTGCCACCAGTGATTATTGGACAGGGGAAGCTTTCTTT. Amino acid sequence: CATSDYWTGEAFF.

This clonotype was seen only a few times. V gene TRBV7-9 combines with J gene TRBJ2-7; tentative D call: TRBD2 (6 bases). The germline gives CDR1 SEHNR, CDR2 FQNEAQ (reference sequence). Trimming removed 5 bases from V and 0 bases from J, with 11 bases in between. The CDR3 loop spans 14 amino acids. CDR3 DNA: TGTGCCAGCAGCCAAACGGGACTCTCCTACGAGCAGTACTTC. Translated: CASSQTGLSYEQYF.

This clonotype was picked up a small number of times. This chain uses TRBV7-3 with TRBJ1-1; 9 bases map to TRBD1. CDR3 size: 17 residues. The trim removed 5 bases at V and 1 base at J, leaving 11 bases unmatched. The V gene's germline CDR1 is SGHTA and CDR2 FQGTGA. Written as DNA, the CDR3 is TGTGCCAGCAGCCTGACAGGGGGGGGATGGCGGAACACTGAAGCTTTCTTT. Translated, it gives CASSLTGGGWRNTEAFF.

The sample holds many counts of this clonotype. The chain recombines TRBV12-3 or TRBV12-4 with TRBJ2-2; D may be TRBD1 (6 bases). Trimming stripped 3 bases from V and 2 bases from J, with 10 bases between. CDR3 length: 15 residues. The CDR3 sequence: CASSFSGVNTGELFF. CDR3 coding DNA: TGTGCCAGCAGTTTTTCAGGGGTTAACACCGGGGAGCTGTTTTTT.

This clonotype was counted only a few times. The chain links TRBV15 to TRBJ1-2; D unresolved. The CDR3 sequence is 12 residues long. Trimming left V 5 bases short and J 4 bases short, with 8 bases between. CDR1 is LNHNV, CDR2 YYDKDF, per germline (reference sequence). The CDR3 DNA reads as TGTGCCACCAGCGGCGGGTCCTATGGCTACACCTTC. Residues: CATSGGSYGYTF. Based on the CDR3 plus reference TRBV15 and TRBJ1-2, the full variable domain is DAMVIQNPRYQVTQFGKPVTLSCSQTLNHNVMYWYQQKSSQAPKLLFHYYDKDFNNEADTPDNFQSRRPNTSFCFLDIRSPGLGDTAMYLCATSGGSYGYTFGSGTRLTVV.

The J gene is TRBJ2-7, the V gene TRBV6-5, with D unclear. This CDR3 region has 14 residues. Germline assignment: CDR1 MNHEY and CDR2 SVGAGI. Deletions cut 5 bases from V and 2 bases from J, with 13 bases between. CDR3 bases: TGTGCCAGCAGTCCCCCGAAGAGGCCCTACGAGCAGTACTTC. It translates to CASSPPKRPYEQYF.

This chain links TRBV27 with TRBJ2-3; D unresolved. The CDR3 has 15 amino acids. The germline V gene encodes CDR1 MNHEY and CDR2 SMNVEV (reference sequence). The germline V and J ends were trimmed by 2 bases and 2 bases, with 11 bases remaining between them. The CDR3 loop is CASSLEAHSTDTQYF. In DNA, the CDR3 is TGTGCCAGCAGTTTAGAGGCCCATTCCACAGATACGCAGTATTTT.

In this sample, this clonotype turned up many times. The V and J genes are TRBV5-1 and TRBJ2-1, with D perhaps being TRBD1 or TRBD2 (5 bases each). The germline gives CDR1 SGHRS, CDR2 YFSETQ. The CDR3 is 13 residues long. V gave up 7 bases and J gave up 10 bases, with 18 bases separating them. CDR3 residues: CASGPESGREQFF. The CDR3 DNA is TGCGCCAGCGGCCCTGAATCGGGACGAGAGCAGTTCTTC.

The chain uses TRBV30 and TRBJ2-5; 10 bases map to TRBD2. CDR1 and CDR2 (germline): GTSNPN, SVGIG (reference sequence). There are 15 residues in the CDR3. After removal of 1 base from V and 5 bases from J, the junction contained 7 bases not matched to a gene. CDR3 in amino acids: CAWSAPSGSGETQYF. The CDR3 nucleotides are TGTGCCTGGAGTGCCCCTAGCGGGAGCGGTGAGACCCAGTACTTC.

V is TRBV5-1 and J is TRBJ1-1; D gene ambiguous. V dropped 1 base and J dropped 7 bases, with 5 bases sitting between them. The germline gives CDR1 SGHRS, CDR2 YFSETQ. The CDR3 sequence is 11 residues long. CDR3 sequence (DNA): TGCGCCAGCAGCTTGCTGGATGAAGCTTTCTTT. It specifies CASSLLDEAFF.

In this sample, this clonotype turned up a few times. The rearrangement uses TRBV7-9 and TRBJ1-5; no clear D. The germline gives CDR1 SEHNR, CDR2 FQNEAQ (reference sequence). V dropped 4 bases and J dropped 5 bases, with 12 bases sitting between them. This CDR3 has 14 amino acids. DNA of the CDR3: TGTGCCAGCAGCTCACCTGAAGGAGATCAGCCCCAGCATTTT. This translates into CASSSPEGDQPQHF.

The CDR3 DNA follows: TGTGCCAGCAGTCCAAGGGGGGCAGGTGAGCAGTTCTTC. This gives the protein CASSPRGAGEQFF. J is TRBJ2-1 and V is TRBV6-2 or TRBV6-3; D possibly uses TRBD1 or TRBD2 (6 bases each). This CDR3 contains 13 residues. Germline V CDR1 and CDR2: MNHEY, SVGEGT. Trimming took 5 bases from V and 9 from J, leaving 14 bases between them.

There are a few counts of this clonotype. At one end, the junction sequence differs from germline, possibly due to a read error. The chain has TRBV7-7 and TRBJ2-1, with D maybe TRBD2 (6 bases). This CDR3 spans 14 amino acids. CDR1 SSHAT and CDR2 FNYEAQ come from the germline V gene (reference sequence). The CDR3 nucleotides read TGTGCTAGCAGCCTGGGGACTTTAGACAATGAGCAGTTCTTC. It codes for CASSLGTLDNEQFF.